These 8 T cell receptor beta chains were sequenced from one sample in a study of T cell responses to AZD1222 COVID-19 vaccine. Using immunoSEQ multiplex PCR, the repertoire was profiled, and TCRdb retains in-frame clones only, with some absent. The sample holds under 150,000 clones, 88% seen once. The sequencing used peripheral blood, collected on day 0 of AZD1222 vaccination. The receptor source for this set is an adult in good health.

The V gene is TRBV11-3, the J gene TRBJ1-1; D remains unclear. Per the germline V gene, CDR1 is SGHNT and CDR2 is YENEEA. V lost 5 bases to trimming and J lost 3 bases, with 7 bases between them. This CDR3 comprises 12 residues. Here the CDR3 DNA reads TGTGCCAGCAGCCCCGGGGACACTGAAGCTTTCTTT. This translates into CASSPGDTEAFF.

The chain links TRBV11-2 to TRBJ2-2, with D possibly TRBD2 on 5 matching bases. Germline CDR1 is SGHAT and CDR2 is FQNNGV. V lost 1 base, J lost 4 bases, and 13 bases lay in between. The CDR3 length is 16 residues. CDR3 region: CASSLASRAPTGELFF. CDR3 sequence (DNA): TGTGCCAGCAGCTTAGCATCGCGGGCCCCCACCGGGGAGCTGTTTTTT.

This chain joins TRBV11-2 and TRBJ1-1; 8 bases match TRBD1. Per germline, CDR1 SGHAT and CDR2 FQNNGV. The CDR3 loop spans 13 amino acids. The V gene end was trimmed by 5 bases and the J gene end by 10 bases; junction bases not matched to a gene: 9. CDR3 amino acids: CASSHGQGASAFF. The CDR3 bases are TGTGCCAGCAGCCACGGGCAGGGGGCATCAGCTTTCTTT.

The chain recombines TRBV5-1 with TRBJ2-7; D unresolved. The ends were cut back, 3 bases at V and 3 bases at J, with 10 bases in the middle. Germline CDR1 reads SGHRS; CDR2 reads YFSETQ. The CDR3 contains 13 residues. CDR3 in amino acids: CASSWYTNYEQYF. CDR3 bases: TGCGCCAGCAGCTGGTATACGAACTACGAGCAGTACTTC.

This rearrangement joins TRBV7-6 to TRBJ1-2; D call uncertain. Trimming removed 4 bases at V and 8 bases at J, with 11 bases between. Looked up from germline, CDR1 is SGHVS and CDR2 is FNYEAQ. The CDR3 consists of 12 residues. The CDR3 DNA follows: TGTGCCAGCAGCTCTCCCGGCCGGGGCTACACCTTC. Translated: CASSSPGRGYTF.

The chain couples TRBV6-5 to TRBJ2-3; D gene uncertain. Trimming pared 2 bases from V and 1 base from J, leaving 13 bases between. The CDR3 is made up of 16 amino acids. Germline CDR1 reads MNHEY; CDR2 reads SVGAGI. The CDR3 sequence is CASSYGVAGRTDTQYF. In DNA form, the CDR3 reads TGTGCCAGCAGTTACGGGGTGGCCGGACGCACAGATACGCAGTATTTT.

This chain links TRBV6-1 with TRBJ1-2, with D maybe TRBD1 (5 bases). Germline V gives CDR1 MNHNS, CDR2 SASEGT. The CDR3 runs 19 residues. V was cut by 3 bases and J by 3 bases, with 26 bases left in between. This chain's CDR3 is CASSDGRSRATEDYYGYTF. The CDR3 DNA follows: TGTGCCAGCAGTGACGGGCGGTCCAGGGCTACCGAGGACTACTATGGCTACACCTTC.

The rearrangement joins TRBV20-1 to TRBJ2-7; TRBD1 aligns across 8 bases. Looked up from germline, CDR1 is DFQATT and CDR2 is SNEGSKA (reference sequence). V was pared by 3 bases and J by 5 bases, with 9 bases of the junction left unmatched. This CDR3 contains 14 residues. CDR3: CSASVPTGANEQYF. CDR3 DNA: TGCAGTGCTAGTGTACCGACAGGGGCGAACGAGCAGTACTTC.